Detailed here is one T cell receptor (beta chain). Per the original methods: Researchers report that nucleated cell counts were estimated from reference gene primer amplification. The table came from immunoSEQ multiplex PCR; TCRdb's copy has only in-frame clones and leaves some out. That table is the source of V, J and clone size, and D and trimming were worked out from the DNA. This table has about 160,000 clones, approximately 91% appearing once. The CDR3 length is 17 residues. Germline V gene sequence: CDR1 SGHNT, CDR2 YYREEE (reference sequence). V lost 4 bases and J lost 8, with 22 bases in between. This sample stems from a study of blood T cell repertoires in COVID-19. For the study at large: The United States, Italy and Spain provided the acute and convalescent COVID-19 samples. Nucleic acid was either cDNA or gDNA, and it came from T cells, B-cell-depleted T cells, or PBMCs.

The chain joins TRBV5-4 to TRBJ1-6; tentative D call: TRBD1 (6 bases). The sequenced material came from peripheral blood. This clonotype was obtained from a man younger than 35 with acute or convalescent COVID-19. The CDR3 protein is CASSLNDGIKGDSPLHF. The CDR3 DNA reads TGTGCCAGCAGCCTCAATGATGGGATTAAGGGGGATTCACCCCTCCACTTT. The whole variable domain, filled in from reference TRBV5-4 and TRBJ1-6, reads ETGVTQSPTHLIKTRGQQVTLRCSSQSGHNTVSWYQQALGQGPQFIFQYYREEENGRGNFPPRFSGLQFPNYSSELNVNALELDDSALYLCASSLNDGIKGDSPLHFGNGTRLTVT.